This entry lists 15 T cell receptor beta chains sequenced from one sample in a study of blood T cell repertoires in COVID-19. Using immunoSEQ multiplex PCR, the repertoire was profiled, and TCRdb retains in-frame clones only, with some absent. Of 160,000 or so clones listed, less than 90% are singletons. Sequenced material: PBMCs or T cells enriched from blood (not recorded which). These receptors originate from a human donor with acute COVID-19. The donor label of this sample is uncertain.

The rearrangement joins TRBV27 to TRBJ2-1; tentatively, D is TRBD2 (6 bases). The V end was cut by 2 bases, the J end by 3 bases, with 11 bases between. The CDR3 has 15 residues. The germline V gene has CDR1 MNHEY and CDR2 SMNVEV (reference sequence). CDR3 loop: CASSLAGPRYNEQFF. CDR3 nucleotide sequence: TGTGCCAGCAGTTTAGCGGGGCCTCGCTACAATGAGCAGTTCTTC.

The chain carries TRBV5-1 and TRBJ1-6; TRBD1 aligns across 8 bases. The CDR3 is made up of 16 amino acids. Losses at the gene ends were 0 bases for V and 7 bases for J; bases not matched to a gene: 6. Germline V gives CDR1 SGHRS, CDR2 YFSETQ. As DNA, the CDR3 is TGCGCCAGCAGCTTGGATGGACAGGGCTCCAATTCACCCCTCCACTTT. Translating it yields CASSLDGQGSNSPLHF.

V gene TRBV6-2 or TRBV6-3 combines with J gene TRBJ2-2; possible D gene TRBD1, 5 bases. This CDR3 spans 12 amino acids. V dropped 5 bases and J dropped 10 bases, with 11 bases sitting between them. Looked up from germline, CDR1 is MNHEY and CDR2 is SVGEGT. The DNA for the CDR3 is TGTGCCAGCAGTCGACCCGGACAGGAGCTGTTTTTT. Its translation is CASSRPGQELFF.

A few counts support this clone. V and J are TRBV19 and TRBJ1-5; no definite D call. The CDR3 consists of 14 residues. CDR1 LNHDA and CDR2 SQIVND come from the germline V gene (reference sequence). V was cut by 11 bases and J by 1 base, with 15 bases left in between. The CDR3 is CASKRAGSNQPQHF. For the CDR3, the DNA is TGTGCCTCCAAACGAGCGGGCAGCAATCAGCCCCAGCATTTT.

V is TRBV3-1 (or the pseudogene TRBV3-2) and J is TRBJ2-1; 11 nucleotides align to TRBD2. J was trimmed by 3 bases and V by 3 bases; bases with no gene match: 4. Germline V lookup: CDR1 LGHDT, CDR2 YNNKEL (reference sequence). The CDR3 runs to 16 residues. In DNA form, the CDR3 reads TGTGCCAGCAGCCAGGGGACTAGCGGAGTCTACAATGAGCAGTTCTTC. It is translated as CASSQGTSGVYNEQFF.

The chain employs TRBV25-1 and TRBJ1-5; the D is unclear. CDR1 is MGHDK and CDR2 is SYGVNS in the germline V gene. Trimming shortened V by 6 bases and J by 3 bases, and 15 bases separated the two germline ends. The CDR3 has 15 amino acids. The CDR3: CASSAGLRDNQPQHF. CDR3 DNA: TGTGCCAGCAGCGCGGGATTGAGGGACAATCAGCCCCAGCATTTT.

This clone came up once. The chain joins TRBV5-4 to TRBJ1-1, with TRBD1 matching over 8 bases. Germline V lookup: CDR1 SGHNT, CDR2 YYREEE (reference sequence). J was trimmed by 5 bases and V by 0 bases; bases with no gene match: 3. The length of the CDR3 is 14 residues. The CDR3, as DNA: TGTGCCAGCAGCTTGGCAGGGGGCCTTACTGAAGCTTTCTTT. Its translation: CASSLAGGLTEAFF.

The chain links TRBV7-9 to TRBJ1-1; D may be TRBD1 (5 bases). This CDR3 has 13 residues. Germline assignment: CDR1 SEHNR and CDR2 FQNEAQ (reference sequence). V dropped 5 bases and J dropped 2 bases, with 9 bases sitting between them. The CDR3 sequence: CASSPTENTEAFF. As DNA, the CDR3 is TGTGCCAGCAGCCCGACAGAAAACACTGAAGCTTTCTTT.

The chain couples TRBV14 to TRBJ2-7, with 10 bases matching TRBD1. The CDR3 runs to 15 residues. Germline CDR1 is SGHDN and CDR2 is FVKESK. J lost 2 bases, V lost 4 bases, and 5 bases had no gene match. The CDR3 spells CASSPRTGGTYEQYF. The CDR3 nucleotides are TGTGCCAGCAGCCCTAGGACAGGGGGTACCTACGAGCAGTACTTC.

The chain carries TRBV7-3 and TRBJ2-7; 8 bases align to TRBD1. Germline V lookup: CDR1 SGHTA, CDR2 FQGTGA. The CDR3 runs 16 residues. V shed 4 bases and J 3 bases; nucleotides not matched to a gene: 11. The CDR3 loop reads CASSSTGTGAGYEQYF. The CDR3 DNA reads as TGTGCCAGCAGCTCCACCGGGACAGGAGCAGGCTACGAGCAGTACTTC.

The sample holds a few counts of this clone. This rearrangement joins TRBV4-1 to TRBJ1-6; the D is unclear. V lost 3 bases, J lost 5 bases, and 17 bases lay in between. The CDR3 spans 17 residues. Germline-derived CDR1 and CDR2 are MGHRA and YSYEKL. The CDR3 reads CASSHYPVRINNSPLHF. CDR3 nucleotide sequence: TGCGCCAGCAGCCATTACCCGGTCCGCATAAATAATTCACCCCTCCACTTT.

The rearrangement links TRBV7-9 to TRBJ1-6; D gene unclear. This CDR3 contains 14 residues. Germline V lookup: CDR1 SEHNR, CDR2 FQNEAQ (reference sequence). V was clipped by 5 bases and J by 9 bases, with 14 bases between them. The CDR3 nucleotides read TGTGCCAGCAGCCACCGGGATTTGATTTCACCCCTCCACTTT. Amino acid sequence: CASSHRDLISPLHF. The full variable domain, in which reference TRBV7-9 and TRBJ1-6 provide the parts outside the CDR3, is DTGVSQNPRHKITKRGQNVTFRCDPISEHNRLYWYRQTLGQGPEFLTYFQNEAQLEKSRLLSDRFSAERPKGSFSTLEIQRTEQGDSAMYLCASSHRDLISPLHFGNGTRLTVT.

The CDR3 DNA reads TGTGCCAGCAGCTTCGACAGGGTTAATTCACCCCTCCACTTT. Translating it yields CASSFDRVNSPLHF. The chain joins TRBV5-4 to TRBJ1-6; 7 nucleotides align to TRBD1. The germline V gene encodes CDR1 SGHNT and CDR2 YYREEE (reference sequence). CDR3 size: 14 residues. V was clipped by 2 bases and J by 6 bases; unmatched bases: 2.

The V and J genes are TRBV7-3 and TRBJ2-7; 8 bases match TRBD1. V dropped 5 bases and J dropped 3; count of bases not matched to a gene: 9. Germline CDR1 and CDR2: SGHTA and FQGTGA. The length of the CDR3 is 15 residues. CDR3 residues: CASSPSEDRGYEQYF. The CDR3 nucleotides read TGTGCCAGCAGCCCCTCCGAAGACAGGGGCTACGAGCAGTACTTC.

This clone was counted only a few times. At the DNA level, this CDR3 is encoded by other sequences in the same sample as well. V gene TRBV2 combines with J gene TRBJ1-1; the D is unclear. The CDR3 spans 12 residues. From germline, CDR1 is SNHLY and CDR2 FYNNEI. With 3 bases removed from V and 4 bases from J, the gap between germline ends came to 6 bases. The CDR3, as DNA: TGTGCCAGCAGTGAGGGGAGCACTGAAGCTTTCTTT. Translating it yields CASSEGSTEAFF.